This T cell receptor beta chain emerged from a study of T cell responses to AZD1222 COVID-19 vaccine. Regarding the study as a whole: Receipt of two AZD1222 doses was followed by a rise in Spike-specific TCR breadth and depth. Close to half of spike-specific TCRs reportedly recognize unmutated variant regions. Baseline seropositives among AZD1222 recipients totaled only five or six. Most donors were white British and more were female, and clonal diversity was possibly underestimated.

V shed 3 bases and J shed 5 bases, with 14 bases lying between them. In germline, CDR1 is LNHDA, CDR2 SQIVND (reference sequence). CDR3 length: 15 amino acids. On this clone itself: Its target is not known.

Clones were read by immunoSEQ multiplex PCR, and TCRdb kept only the in-frame ones, dropping some. The sample has 130,000 or so clones; roughly 90% are singletons. This specimen consisted of peripheral blood, obtained on day 0 of AZD1222 vaccination. This clonotype was sampled from an adult in good health. The V call is TRBV19, the J call TRBJ2-1, with D perhaps matching TRBD2 (7 bases). CDR3 sequence reads: CASSIGGGRNNEQFF. The CDR3 DNA reads TGTGCCAGTAGTATTGGGGGGGGCAGGAACAATGAGCAGTTCTTC. Full variable domain (missing parts from reference TRBV19 and TRBJ2-1): DGGITQSPKYLFRKEGQNVTLSCEQNLNHDAMYWYRQDPGQGLRLIYYSQIVNDFQKGDIAEGYSVSREKKESFPLTVTSAQKNPTAFYLCASSIGGGRNNEQFFGPGTRLTVL.